The sequence of this T cell receptor beta chain was determined in a study of CD8 T cells in Susac syndrome (dated by TCRdb to about 2019). As for the study more broadly: Repertoire sequencing was used to test whether CD8+ T cell activation and differentiation in Susac syndrome was antigen driven. Paper-wide results and their limitations: The number of individuals in the TCR sequencing and HLA analysis was recognized as being relatively small.

Turning to this clonotype: No antigen is known for it. Base quality data are lacking; no much larger clone is found one base away.

RNA was extracted with the RNeasy kit and about 0.5 to 1 ug was reverse transcribed using random hexamers. TCR beta CDR3 regions were amplified with the immunoSEQ multiplex PCR assay covering 54 Vbeta and 13 Jbeta segments. Bias from PCR amplification was corrected by using a synthetic template baseline for primer optimization and for computational correction. The published analysis was carried out like this. Reads were annotated to V, D and J genes per IMGT and analyzed with immunoSEQ Analyzer, keeping only productive sequences. Clonality was computed as one minus Shannon entropy normalized by log2 of the number of productive unique sequences. For each patient and control, public and private clones were evaluated among the 100 most prevalent clones. Susac-specific clones were defined as absent from healthy and MS cohorts, some 1,000 published viral clones and other ImmuneACCESS disease sequences. In TCRdb, the public reads were trimmed at Q25 with fastp and aligned with MiXCR, with productive beta chains retained. Entries are consolidated by CDR3 protein sequence, retaining the most common genes and DNA. TCRdb's processing, not the study's, gives the V and J calls here. Recorded for this sample are around 180,000 distinct CDR3 sequences; roughly 95% of them occurred a single time. Jointly, the top ten make up 0.093% of the sample.

V and J lose 0 bases and 8 bases, and a span of 14 bases separates them. Measured from the cysteine to the phenylalanine, the CDR3 is 14 residues long. Of the read, only the CDR3 DNA is kept; its 42 bases are in frame from base 1. Via the germline V gene, CDR1 is SGDLS and CDR2 YYNGEE. Peripheral blood CD8+ and CD4+ T cells from healthy donors, Susac syndrome patients and multiple sclerosis patients were profiled by high-throughput TCR beta sequencing. Multiple sclerosis controls were treatment-naive patients with stable or active relapsing-remitting disease fulfilling revised McDonald criteria. Bulk CD8+ and CD4+ T cells were purified by magnetic negative isolation, whereas CD8+ TEMRA cells were enriched by FACS. Blood was collected in EDTA tubes and processed within 24 hours, with PBMCs isolated through density gradient centrifugation. PBMCs intended for TCR sequencing were frozen in liquid nitrogen and were later thawed in a 37 degrees C water bath. The sorted or isolated CD4+, CD8+ and CD8+ TEMRA cells had a purity of 90% or higher.

Sequencing used CD4+ T cells from PBMCs. The TCR was taken from a human donor with multiple sclerosis. Rearrangement joined TRBV9 to TRBJ1-2, and perhaps TRBD1 as D gene, on 5 matching bases. The CDR3 region reads CASSVELGPGGYTF. The DNA sequence is TGTGCCAGCAGCGTAGAGCTGGGGCCGGGGGGCTACACCTTC.